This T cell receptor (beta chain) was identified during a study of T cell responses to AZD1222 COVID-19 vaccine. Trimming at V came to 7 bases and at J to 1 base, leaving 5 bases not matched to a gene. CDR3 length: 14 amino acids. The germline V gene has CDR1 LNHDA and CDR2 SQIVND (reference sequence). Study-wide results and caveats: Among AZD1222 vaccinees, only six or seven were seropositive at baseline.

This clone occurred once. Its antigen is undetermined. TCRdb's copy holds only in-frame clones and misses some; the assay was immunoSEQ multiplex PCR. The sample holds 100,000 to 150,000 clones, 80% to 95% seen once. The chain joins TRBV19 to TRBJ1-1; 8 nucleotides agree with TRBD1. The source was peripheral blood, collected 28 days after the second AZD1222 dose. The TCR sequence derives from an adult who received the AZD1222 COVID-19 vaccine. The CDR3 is CASTLTGANTEAFF. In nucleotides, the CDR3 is TGTGCCAGTACCCTGACAGGGGCGAACACTGAAGCTTTCTTT.